Shown below are 15 T cell receptor beta chains from a single sample sequenced in a study of identical twins. TCRdb processed the 5' RACE reads anew with MiXCR; each CDR3 protein has one entry. The sample records 400,000 to 650,000 distinct CDR3 sequences, about 20% being singletons. These data were also filed under a second study, of T cells expressing NK-cell markers.

Sequencing input: CD4+ T cells sorted from blood. These receptor sequences come from a woman aged 18-30 years in good health.

Ten or more counts support this clonotype. The gene calls are TRBV20-1 and TRBJ2-1, with D unresolved. The CDR3 contains 13 residues. V lost 0 bases and J 9 bases, leaving 12 bases between the germline ends. Per the germline V gene, CDR1 is DFQATT and CDR2 is SNEGSKA (reference sequence). CDR3 nucleotide sequence: TGCAGTGCTAGAGACCCCCCCTCCCTTGAGCAGTTCTTC. Its translation: CSARDPPSLEQFF.

This chain uses TRBV24-1 with TRBJ2-3, with TRBD1 as a possible D gene (6 bases). CDR1 and CDR2 (germline): KGHDR, SFDVKD. This CDR3 has 12 amino acids. The V end was cut by 4 bases, the J end by 12 bases, with 13 bases between. CDR3 sequence reads: CATSDRTEQQYF. The CDR3 region has the DNA TGTGCCACCAGTGACCGGACAGAACAACAGTATTTT.

The gene calls are TRBV18 and TRBJ1-2, with a possible D match to TRBD1 (5 bases). CDR1 is KGHSH, CDR2 LQKENI, per germline. CDR3 length equals 13 residues. V was cut by 11 bases and J by 7 bases, with 20 bases left in between. The DNA for the CDR3 is TGTGCCTCACTCAGGGATGTCCTATCTGGCTACACCTTC. It specifies CASLRDVLSGYTF. The full variable domain, in which reference TRBV18 and TRBJ1-2 provide the parts outside the CDR3, is NAGVMQNPRHLVRRRGQEARLRCSPMKGHSHVYWYRQLPEEGLKFMVYLQKENIIDESGMPKERFSAEFPKEGPSILRIQQVVRGDSAAYFCASLRDVLSGYTFGSGTRLTVV.

Worth noting for this clonotype: A single base separates this from a much larger clone, so it may be a read error. The chain joins TRBV7-9 to TRBJ2-6; D gene unclear. The germline CDR1 and CDR2 sequences are SEHNR and FQNEAQ (reference sequence). The CDR3 runs to 12 residues. Written as DNA, the CDR3 is TGTGCCGGCAGCTCTGGGGCCAACGTCCTGACTTTC. Translating it yields CAGSSGANVLTF.

The chain employs TRBV5-1 and TRBJ2-7, with no clear D. Germline CDR1 SGHRS, CDR2 YFSETQ. CDR3 length: 11 amino acids. With 6 bases removed from V and 1 base from J, the gap between germline ends came to 5 bases. CDR3 in amino acids: CASKGSYEQYF. CDR3 DNA sequence: TGCGCCAGCAAGGGTTCCTACGAGCAGTACTTC.

The genes are TRBV30 and TRBJ1-5, with D possibly matching TRBD1 (5 bases). V lost 3 bases and J 4 bases, leaving 16 bases between the germline ends. Germline loops: CDR1 GTSNPN, CDR2 SVGIG (reference sequence). The CDR3 consists of 15 residues. The DNA of the CDR3 is TGTGCCTGGAGCGCAGGGACCGGCGAAAATCAGCCCCAGCATTTT. Translated: CAWSAGTGENQPQHF.

In this sample, this clonotype turned up once. The CDR3 sequence: CASSYLSDYGYTF. The CDR3 DNA sequence: TGTGCCAGCAGTTACCTGTCAGACTATGGCTACACCTTC. V usage is TRBV6-6 and J usage is TRBJ1-2; no definite D call. Germline V CDR1 and CDR2: MNHNY, SVGAGI (reference sequence). The CDR3 runs to 13 residues. Trimming left V 2 bases short and J 3 bases short, with 7 bases between.

CDR3 residues: CASTPRLAGNEQFF. As DNA, the CDR3 is TGTGCCAGCACACCAAGACTAGCGGGAAATGAGCAGTTCTTC. The chain joins TRBV7-2 to TRBJ2-1, with 11 positions matching TRBD2. Unmatched junction bases numbered 6, after V lost 7 bases and J lost 7 bases. Germline CDR1 SGHTA, CDR2 FQGNSA. The CDR3 runs 14 residues.

This chain links TRBV10-3 with TRBJ1-5, with D uncertain. V was pared by 6 bases and J by 5 bases, with 11 bases between. Germline values: CDR1 ENHRY, CDR2 SYGVKD. This CDR3 has 13 amino acids. CDR3 in amino acids: CAIRGTEDQPQHF. Here the CDR3 DNA reads TGTGCCATCAGGGGTACGGAAGATCAGCCCCAGCATTTT.

V and J are TRBV7-6 and TRBJ2-5, with D possibly being TRBD1 (6 bases). V was pared by 11 bases and J by 3 bases, with 10 bases between. This CDR3 comprises 11 residues. Germline V gene data show CDR1 as SGHVS and CDR2 as FNYEAQ. This chain's CDR3 is CARGGEETQYF. The CDR3 region has the DNA TGTGCCCGAGGGGGAGAAGAGACCCAGTACTTC.

V usage is TRBV19 and J usage is TRBJ2-5; 12 bases fit TRBD2. The V and J ends lost 6 bases and 4 bases, in that order; junction bases with no gene match: 9. The germline V gene has CDR1 LNHDA and CDR2 SQIVND (reference sequence). CDR3 length equals 16 residues. As DNA, the CDR3 is TGTGCCAGTAGCCATCAAGGACTAGCGGGAACAGAGACCCAGTACTTC. Translated: CASSHQGLAGTETQYF. The full variable domain, completed using reference TRBV19 and TRBJ2-5, is DGGITQSPKYLFRKEGQNVTLSCEQNLNHDAMYWYRQDPGQGLRLIYYSQIVNDFQKGDIAEGYSVSREKKESFPLTVTSAQKNPTAFYLCASSHQGLAGTETQYFGPGTRLLVL.

This clonotype has ten or more counts. The junction departs from germline at one end; a sequencing error may be responsible. The V and J genes are TRBV5-1 and TRBJ1-2; D is ambiguous. Germline V CDR1 and CDR2: SGHRS, YFSETQ. The CDR3 has 13 amino acids. The CDR3 sequence: CASSLDRNYGYTF. The DNA for the CDR3 is TGTGCCAGCAGTTTAGACCGGAACTATGGCTACACCTTC.

Ten or more counts support this clonotype. J is TRBJ2-2 and V is TRBV12-3 or TRBV12-4; D assignment may be TRBD1 or TRBD2 (5 bases each). Trimming removed 5 bases at V and 13 bases at J, with 17 bases between. This CDR3 region has 13 residues. Written as DNA, the CDR3 is TGTGCCAGCAGTCCCACGACGACGGGGCGGCTGTTTTTT. It is translated as CASSPTTTGRLFF.

Only a few counts were recorded for this clonotype. The rearrangement uses TRBV12-3 or TRBV12-4 and TRBJ2-3; maybe TRBD2 (5 bases). The germline V and J ends were trimmed by 5 bases and 9 bases, with 18 bases remaining between them. This CDR3 is 14 amino acids long. In nucleotides, the CDR3 is TGTGCCAGCAGTACCCGCCGGGATACGAGGACGCAGTATTTT. It specifies CASSTRRDTRTQYF.

The chain combines TRBV27 with TRBJ1-2, with a weak D call TRBD1 (5 bases). V lost 3 bases, J lost 0 bases, and 14 bases lay in between. The CDR3 length is 16 residues. CDR1 and CDR2 (germline): MNHEY, SMNVEV (reference sequence). This CDR3 is CASSLSPGHSNYGYTF. In DNA, the CDR3 is TGTGCCAGCAGTTTGTCACCCGGACACTCTAACTATGGCTACACCTTC.